These T cell receptor beta chains were read from a single sample in a study of beta chain features in type 1 diabetes. Assay: immunoSEQ multiplex PCR; the TCRdb copy retains only in-frame clones and omits some. The sample gives about 360,000 clones, around 13% of which show up once; 0.0095% to 0.011% is in the top ten. The specimen sequenced was naive CD4+ T cells from blood. These receptors originate from a woman aged 18-29 years with type 1 diabetes. The conserved cysteine and the conserved F or W are not part of the CDR3 here. Fields, in order: CDR3 protein, V gene.

cdr3_aa: ASRDSPTDTQY; v_call: TRBV25-1
cdr3_aa: ATSRRGGAAEAF; v_call: TRBV15
cdr3_aa: ASSDREYNEQF; v_call: TRBV7-9
cdr3_aa: ASSTPNYGYT; v_call: TRBV6-6
cdr3_aa: ASSEGDKNIQY; v_call: TRBV2
cdr3_aa: ASSLASGQGQPQH; v_call: TRBV7-2
cdr3_aa: ASSLTTGGMVDSPLH; v_call: TRBV2
cdr3_aa: ASSSPGLAGLNEQF; v_call: TRBV28
cdr3_aa: ASSLEGQGAGAEKLF; v_call: TRBV5-1
cdr3_aa: ASYETANTGELF; v_call: TRBV28
cdr3_aa: ASSTPASGNTIY; v_call: TRBV6-5
cdr3_aa: ATSRGLGGPEAF; v_call: TRBV15
cdr3_aa: ASSQGFIDEQY; v_call: TRBV19
cdr3_aa: ASSPVWGVGNTGELF; v_call: TRBV28
cdr3_aa: ATSRDSPYEQY; v_call: TRBV15
cdr3_aa: ASRQGGETQY; v_call: TRBV7-9
cdr3_aa: ASSVLGQGGYEQF; v_call: TRBV11-2
cdr3_aa: SALPGPNQPQH; v_call: TRBV29-1
cdr3_aa: ASSFVRSNTGELF; v_call: TRBV28
cdr3_aa: ASSIRGRGYGYT; v_call: TRBV6-5
cdr3_aa: ASSPPGGTSSYNEQF; v_call: TRBV5-1
cdr3_aa: SAENYYEQY; v_call: TRBV20-1
cdr3_aa: ATSSPTTLRNIQY; v_call: TRBV15